This paragraph reports one T cell receptor beta chain. These data originate in a study of blood T cell repertoires in COVID-19. Study-wide background: PBMCs, B-cell-depleted T cells, or T cells were the source of the cDNA or gDNA that made up the material.

Sequencing was performed with immunoSEQ multiplex PCR; in TCRdb, only in-frame clones are kept and a portion is missing. The sample yields over 200,000 clones, roughly 85% seen once. Germline CDR1 and CDR2: LNHDA and SQIVND (reference sequence). With V trimmed by 4 bases and J by 8 bases, 6 bases remained unmatched. The CDR3 has 14 residues. Cohort placement rested on clinical history that participants reported themselves. The rearrangement uses TRBV19 and TRBJ2-1, with 9 bases lining up with TRBD2. The clonotype originates from a man aged 40-49 years who had recovered from COVID-19. Sequencing input: PBMCs or T cells enriched from blood (not recorded which). The CDR3, as DNA: TGTGCCAGTAGTAGCGGGAGGGCCGAACATGAGCAGTTCTTC. It specifies CASSSGRAEHEQFF.